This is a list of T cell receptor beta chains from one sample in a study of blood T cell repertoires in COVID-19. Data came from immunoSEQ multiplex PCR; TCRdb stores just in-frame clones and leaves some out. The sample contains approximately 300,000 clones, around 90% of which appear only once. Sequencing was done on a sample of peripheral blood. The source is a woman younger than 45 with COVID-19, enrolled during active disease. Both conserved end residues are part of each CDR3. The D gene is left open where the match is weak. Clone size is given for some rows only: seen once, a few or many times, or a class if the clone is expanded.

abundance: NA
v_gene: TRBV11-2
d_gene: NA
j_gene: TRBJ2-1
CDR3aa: CASSFRGLADRGNEQFF
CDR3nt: TGTGCCAGCAGCTTTCGAGGACTAGCGGACAGGGGCAATGAGCAGTTCTTC

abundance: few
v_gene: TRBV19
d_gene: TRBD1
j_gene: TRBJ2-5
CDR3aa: CASSRGQDLQETQYF
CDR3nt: TGTGCCAGTAGCCGGGGACAGGACTTGCAAGAGACCCAGTACTTC

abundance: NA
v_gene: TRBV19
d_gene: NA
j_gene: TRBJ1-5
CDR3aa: CASSIDGQNQPQHF
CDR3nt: TGTGCCAGTAGTATAGACGGACAGAATCAGCCCCAGCATTTT

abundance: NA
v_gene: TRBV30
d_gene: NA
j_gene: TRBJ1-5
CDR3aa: CAWSPPGSNQPQHF
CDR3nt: TGTGCCTGGTCCCCCCCCGGTAGCAATCAGCCCCAGCATTTT

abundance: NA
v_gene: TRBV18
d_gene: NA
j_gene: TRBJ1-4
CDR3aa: CASSPLQGGEKLFF
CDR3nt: TGTGCCAGCTCACCACTACAGGGTGGTGAAAAACTGTTTTTT

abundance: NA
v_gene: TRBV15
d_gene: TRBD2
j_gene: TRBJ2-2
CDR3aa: CATSRDPAGGRTGELFF
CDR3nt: TGTGCCACCAGCAGAGATCCAGCGGGAGGAAGGACCGGGGAGCTGTTTTTT

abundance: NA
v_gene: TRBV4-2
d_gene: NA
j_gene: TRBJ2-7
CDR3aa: CASSQGTRQESGEQYF
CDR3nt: TGTGCCAGCAGCCAGGGTACCCGACAGGAGTCGGGCGAGCAGTACTTC

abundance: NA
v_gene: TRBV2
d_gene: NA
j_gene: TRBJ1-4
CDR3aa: CASSLQTFSEKLFF
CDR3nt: TGTGCCAGCAGCCTACAGACCTTTAGTGAAAAACTGTTTTTT

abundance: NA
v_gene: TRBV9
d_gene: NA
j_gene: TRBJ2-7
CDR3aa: CASSVDSGGYEQYF
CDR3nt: TGTGCCAGCAGCGTAGATAGCGGAGGATACGAGCAGTACTTC

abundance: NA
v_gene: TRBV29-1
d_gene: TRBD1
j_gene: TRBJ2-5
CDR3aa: CSIQGAQLETQYF
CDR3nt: TGCAGTATACAGGGGGCGCAGTTGGAGACCCAGTACTTC

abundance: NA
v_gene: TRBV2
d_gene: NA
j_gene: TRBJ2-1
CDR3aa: CASKLFPGQEYNEQFF
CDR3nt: TGTGCCAGCAAGCTCTTCCCGGGACAAGAGTACAATGAGCAGTTCTTC

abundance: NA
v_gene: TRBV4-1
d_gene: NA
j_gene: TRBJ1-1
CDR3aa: CASSLDTGLAEAFF
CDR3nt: TGCGCCAGCAGCCTTGACACAGGGCTGGCTGAAGCTTTCTTT

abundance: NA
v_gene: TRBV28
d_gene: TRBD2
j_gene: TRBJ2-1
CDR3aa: CASSSPSGSSYNEQFF
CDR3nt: TGTGCCAGCAGTTCCCCTAGCGGTAGCTCCTACAATGAGCAGTTCTTC

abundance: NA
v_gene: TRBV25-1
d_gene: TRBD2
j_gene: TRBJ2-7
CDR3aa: CASAALAGVEQYF
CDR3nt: TGTGCCAGCGCGGCGCTAGCGGGAGTCGAGCAGTACTTC

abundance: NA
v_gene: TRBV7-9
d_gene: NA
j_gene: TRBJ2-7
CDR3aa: CASSLVLSLNEQYF
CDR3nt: TGTGCCAGCAGCTTAGTTTTATCACTAAACGAGCAGTACTTC

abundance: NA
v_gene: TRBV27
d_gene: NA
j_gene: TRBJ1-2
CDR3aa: CASSPTSRGNGYGYTF
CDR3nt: TGTGCCAGCAGCCCCACCTCCCGGGGAAACGGATATGGCTACACCTTC

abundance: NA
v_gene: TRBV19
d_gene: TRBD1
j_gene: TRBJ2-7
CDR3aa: CASSEGANYEQYF
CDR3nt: TGTGCCAGTAGTGAGGGGGCGAACTACGAGCAGTACTTC

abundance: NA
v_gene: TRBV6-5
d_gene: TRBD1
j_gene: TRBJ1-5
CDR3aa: CASSRGQGRNQPQHF
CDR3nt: TGTGCCAGCAGTCGGGGACAGGGACGAAATCAGCCCCAGCATTTT

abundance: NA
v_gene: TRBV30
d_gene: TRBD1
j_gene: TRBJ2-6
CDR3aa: CAWRGGAGANVLTF
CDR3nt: TGTGCCTGGAGAGGGGGCGCTGGGGCCAACGTCCTGACTTTC

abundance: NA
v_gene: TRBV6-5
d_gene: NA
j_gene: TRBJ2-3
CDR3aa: CASTTGWADTQYF
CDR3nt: TGTGCCAGCACAACAGGGTGGGCAGATACGCAGTATTTT

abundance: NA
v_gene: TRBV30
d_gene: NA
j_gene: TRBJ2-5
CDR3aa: CAWIGLYQETQYF
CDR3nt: TGTGCCTGGATAGGACTGTACCAAGAGACCCAGTACTTC

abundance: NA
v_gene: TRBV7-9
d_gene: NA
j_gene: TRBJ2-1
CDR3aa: CASSPVSAYNEQFF
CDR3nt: TGTGCCAGCAGCCCTGTTAGCGCCTACAATGAGCAGTTCTTC

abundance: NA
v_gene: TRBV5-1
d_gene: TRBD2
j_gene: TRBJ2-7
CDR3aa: CASSYRPTSGTAYEQYF
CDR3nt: TGCGCCAGCAGCTACCGCCCGACTAGCGGGACCGCCTACGAGCAGTACTTC

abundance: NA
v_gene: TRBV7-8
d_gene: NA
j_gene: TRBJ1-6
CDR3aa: CASSLAADNSPLHF
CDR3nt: TGTGCCAGCAGCTTAGCGGCTGATAATTCACCCCTCCACTTT

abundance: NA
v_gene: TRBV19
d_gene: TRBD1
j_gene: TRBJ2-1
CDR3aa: CASSTQGQGLGSEQFF
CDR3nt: TGTGCCAGTAGTACCCAGGGACAGGGCTTAGGCAGTGAGCAGTTCTTC

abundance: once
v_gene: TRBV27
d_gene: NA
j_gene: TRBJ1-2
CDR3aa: CASSFNSLANYGYTF
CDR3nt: TGTGCCAGCAGTTTCAACAGCTTAGCTAACTATGGCTACACCTTC

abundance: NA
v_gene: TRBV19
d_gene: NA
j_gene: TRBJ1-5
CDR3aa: CASSTTGGNQPQHF
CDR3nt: TGTGCCAGTAGTACGACAGGTGGCAATCAGCCCCAGCATTTT

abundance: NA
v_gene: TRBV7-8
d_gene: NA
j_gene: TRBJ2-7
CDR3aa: CASSLPQSYEQYF
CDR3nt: TGTGCCAGCAGCTTACCACAGTCCTACGAGCAGTACTTC

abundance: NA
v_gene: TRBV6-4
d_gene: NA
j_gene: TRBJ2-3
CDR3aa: CASSRGQNPTDTQYF
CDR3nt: TGTGCCAGCAGCCGAGGACAGAATCCCACAGATACGCAGTATTTT

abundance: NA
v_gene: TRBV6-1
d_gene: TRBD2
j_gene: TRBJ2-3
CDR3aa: CASSEASAGGSDTQYF
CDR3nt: TGTGCCAGCAGTGAAGCCTCAGCGGGGGGCTCGGATACGCAGTATTTT

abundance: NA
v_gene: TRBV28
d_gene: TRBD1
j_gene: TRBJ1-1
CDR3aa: CASHTGTVEAFF
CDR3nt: TGTGCCAGCCATACCGGGACAGTTGAAGCTTTCTTT

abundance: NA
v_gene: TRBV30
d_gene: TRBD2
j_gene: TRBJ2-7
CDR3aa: CAWNAGGWNEQYF
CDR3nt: TGTGCCTGGAACGCGGGAGGTTGGAACGAGCAGTACTTC

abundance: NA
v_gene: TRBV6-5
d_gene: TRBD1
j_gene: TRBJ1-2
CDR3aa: CASRTGDGYTF
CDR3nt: TGTGCCAGCCGGACAGGGGACGGCTACACCTTC

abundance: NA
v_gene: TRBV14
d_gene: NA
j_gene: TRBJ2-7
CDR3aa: CASSPRWTFYEQYF
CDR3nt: TGTGCCAGCAGCCCTCGTTGGACATTCTACGAGCAGTACTTC

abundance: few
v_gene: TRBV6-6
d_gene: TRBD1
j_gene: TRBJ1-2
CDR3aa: CASNHRDRVNYGYTF
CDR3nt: TGTGCCAGCAACCACCGGGACAGGGTAAACTATGGCTACACCTTC

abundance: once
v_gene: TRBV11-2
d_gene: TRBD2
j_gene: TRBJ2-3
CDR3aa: CASSNGLAGLRDTQYF
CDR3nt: TGTGCCAGCAGCAACGGACTAGCGGGACTACGGGATACGCAGTATTTT

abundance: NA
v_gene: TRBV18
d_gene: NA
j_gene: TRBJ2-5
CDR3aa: CASSRDFQETQYF
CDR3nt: TGTGCCAGCTCACGGGACTTTCAAGAGACCCAGTACTTC

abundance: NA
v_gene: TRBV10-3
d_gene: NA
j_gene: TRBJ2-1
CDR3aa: CAISESSRFEQFF
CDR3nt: TGTGCCATCAGTGAGTCGAGTAGATTTGAGCAGTTCTTC

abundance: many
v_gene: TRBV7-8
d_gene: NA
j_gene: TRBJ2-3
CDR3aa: CASSWPPDTQYF
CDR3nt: TGTGCCAGCAGCTGGCCCCCAGATACGCAGTATTTT

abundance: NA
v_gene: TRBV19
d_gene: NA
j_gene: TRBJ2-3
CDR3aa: CASSQYQGDTQYF
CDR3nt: TGTGCCAGTAGTCAATACCAGGGAGATACGCAGTATTTT

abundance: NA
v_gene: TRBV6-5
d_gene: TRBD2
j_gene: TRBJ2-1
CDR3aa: CASSYSASGRGEQFF
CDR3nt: TGTGCCAGCAGTTACTCGGCTAGCGGGAGGGGTGAGCAGTTCTTC

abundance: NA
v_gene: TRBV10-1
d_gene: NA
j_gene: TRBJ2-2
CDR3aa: CATRTRRDTGELFF
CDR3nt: TGCGCCACCAGGACCCGGAGGGACACCGGGGAGCTGTTTTTT

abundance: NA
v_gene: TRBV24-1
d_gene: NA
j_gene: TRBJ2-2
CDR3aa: CATSGRTANTGELFF
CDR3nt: TGTGCCACCAGTGGTAGGACAGCGAACACCGGGGAGCTGTTTTTT

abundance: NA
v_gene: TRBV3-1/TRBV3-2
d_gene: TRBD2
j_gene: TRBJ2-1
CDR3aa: CASSRLSGRSYNEQFF
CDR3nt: TGTGCCAGCAGCCGACTTAGCGGGAGGTCGTACAATGAGCAGTTCTTC